The rows below give T cell receptor beta chains drawn from one sample of a study of blood T cell repertoires in COVID-19. The repertoire was sequenced with immunoSEQ multiplex PCR; TCRdb's copy has only in-frame clones and lacks some. The sample shows some 530,000 clones, 70% to 90% of them seen only once. Material for sequencing was peripheral blood. These receptors were taken from a human donor in a cohort sampled during active COVID-19. Each CDR3 is given with its conserved first and last residue. D genes are given only for firm matches.

d_call	v_call	j_call	cdr3_aa
NA	TRBV4-3	TRBJ1-6	CASSQEPGSNSPLHF
NA	TRBV10-1	TRBJ2-5	CASSGGVETQYF
NA	TRBV4-2	TRBJ1-2	CASSQDGHYGYTF
TRBD1	TRBV2	TRBJ2-1	CASRLDRSSYNEQFF
NA	TRBV21-1	TRBJ2-1	CASSKRPASASGRHEQFF
NA	TRBV6-5	TRBJ1-5	CASSQGWTQPQHF
NA	TRBV7-8	TRBJ1-2	CASSFLNYGYTF
NA	TRBV2	TRBJ1-4	CASSDLDTPNEKLFF
NA	TRBV7-8	TRBJ2-3	CASRRQVDTQYF
TRBD2	TRBV9	TRBJ2-5	CASSVGGGERETQYF
NA	TRBV10-3	TRBJ2-3	CAISESEGATDTQYF
TRBD2	TRBV7-2	TRBJ2-7	CASSSPGGRAYEQYF
TRBD2	TRBV5-5	TRBJ2-1	CASSAGTSSLGYNEQFF
NA	TRBV7-9	TRBJ2-2	CASSRSLGLATNTWELFF
NA	TRBV30	TRBJ1-1	CAWREDTEAFF
TRBD1	TRBV4-2	TRBJ1-1	CASSQGTSPRQGTEAFF
NA	TRBV2	TRBJ2-3	CASNTGFPDTQYF
TRBD2	TRBV11-1	TRBJ2-1	CASSGLAGLWEQFF
TRBD1	TRBV9	TRBJ2-5	CASSVEGTGQETQYF
TRBD1	TRBV30	TRBJ1-1	CAWRRRWPSKGANTEAFF
NA	TRBV4-2	TRBJ2-3	CASSPAGLLPTDTQYF
NA	TRBV25-1	TRBJ2-7	CAVKWFEGGYEQYF
NA	TRBV6-6	TRBJ1-4	CASSKPQGRGEKLFF
NA	TRBV7-9	TRBJ2-7	CASSLLQSYEQYF
NA	TRBV29-1	TRBJ1-1	CSVVAGFGSEAFF
TRBD1	TRBV6-5	TRBJ1-1	CASSRDRVGEAFF
TRBD1	TRBV5-5	TRBJ1-2	CASSFLGGGYGYTF
NA	TRBV18	TRBJ1-2	CASSPPEGSRGYTF
TRBD2	TRBV7-2	TRBJ2-7	CASSLEAGGPYEQYF
TRBD1	TRBV4-2	TRBJ1-2	CASSHMGQGASYTF
TRBD1	TRBV27	TRBJ1-1	CASPGQGDTEAFF
TRBD2	TRBV7-8	TRBJ2-3	CASSLGTSGTGDTQYF
TRBD1	TRBV18	TRBJ2-5	CASSSDRGQETQYF
NA	TRBV30	TRBJ1-4	CASDRGFKKLFF
NA	TRBV9	TRBJ1-1	CASSVGGTQYTEAFF
TRBD2	TRBV5-4	TRBJ2-5	CASSFPGTTQETQYF
NA	TRBV19	TRBJ1-5	CASSPPQRIQPQHF
NA	TRBV9	TRBJ2-7	CASSPYSDGLKAEQYF